The 3 T cell receptor beta chains below come from one sample, sequenced in a study of cytomegalovirus exposure and HLA in healthy donors. The PCR was carried out with 60 Vbeta primers and 13 Jbeta primers. Sequencing used immunoSEQ multiplex PCR; TCRdb keeps in-frame clones, though not all of them. Of 150,000 to 180,000 clones in the sample, more than 60% were seen once. The source material was PBMCs. The receptors derive from a middle-aged woman in good health and CMV-seronegative.

This clone showed up just once. The V and J genes are TRBV6-1 and TRBJ2-7; D unresolved. This CDR3 has 12 residues. Looked up from germline, CDR1 is MNHNS and CDR2 is SASEGT. V lost 10 bases and J lost 3, with 13 bases in between. The CDR3 is CATSRGDYEQYF. The DNA of the CDR3 is TGTGCCACTTCACGAGGTGACTACGAGCAGTACTTC.

This chain uses TRBV29-1 with TRBJ1-2; a possible D gene is TRBD1 (5 bases). The germline gives CDR1 SQVTM, CDR2 ANQGSEA. Trimming pared 6 bases from V and 4 bases from J, leaving 12 bases between. CDR3 length: 12 amino acids. CDR3 coding DNA: TGCAGCGTGATACAGGCCTCCTATGGCTACACCTTC. Translating it yields CSVIQASYGYTF.

Only one count was recorded for this clone. The chain uses TRBV7-9 and TRBJ1-1, with D unclear. Germline values: CDR1 SEHNR, CDR2 FQNEAQ (reference sequence). The CDR3 covers 13 residues. Trimming removed 5 bases at V and 8 bases at J, with 15 bases between. DNA of the CDR3: TGTGCCAGCAGCCCCGTCCTGAGACACGAAGCTTTCTTT. This translates into CASSPVLRHEAFF.